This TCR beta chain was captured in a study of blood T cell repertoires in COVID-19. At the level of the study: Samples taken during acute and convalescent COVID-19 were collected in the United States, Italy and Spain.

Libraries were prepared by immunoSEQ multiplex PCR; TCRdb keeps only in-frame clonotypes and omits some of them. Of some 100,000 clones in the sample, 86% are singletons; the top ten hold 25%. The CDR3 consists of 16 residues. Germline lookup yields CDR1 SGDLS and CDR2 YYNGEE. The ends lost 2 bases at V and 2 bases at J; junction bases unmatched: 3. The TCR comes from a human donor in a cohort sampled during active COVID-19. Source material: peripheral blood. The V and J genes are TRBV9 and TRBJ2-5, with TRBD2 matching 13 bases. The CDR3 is CASSVGLAGLQETQYF. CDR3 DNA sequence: TGTGCCAGCAGCGTGGGACTAGCGGGGCTACAAGAGACCCAGTACTTC.